This entry concerns a single TCR beta chain. CDR1 and CDR2 from the germline V gene are LNHNV and YYDKDF (reference sequence). Between the trimmed V and J ends, which lost 2 bases and 6 bases, there was a span of 20 bases. CDR3 length equals 17 residues. This entry comes from a study of blood T cell repertoires in COVID-19. Across the whole study: The United States, Italy and Spain were the sources of the acute and convalescent COVID-19 samples.

The assay was immunoSEQ multiplex PCR, and TCRdb's table has in-frame clones only and misses some. The table records 120,000 or so clones, roughly 80% of them present only once. The chain has TRBV15 and TRBJ1-5; D may be TRBD1 (6 bases). Sample: peripheral blood. The receptor comes from a man between 65 and 85 years old with acute or convalescent COVID-19. The CDR3 is CATSRCGGAAACQPQHF. Here the CDR3 DNA reads TGTGCCACCAGCAGATGTGGGGGGGCAGCCGCGTGTCAGCCCCAGCATTTT.